This T cell receptor (beta chain) was retrieved from a study of T cells in Graves' hyperthyroidism and ophthalmopathy. Germline V gene lookup returns CDR1 LGHNA and CDR2 YSLEER. Trimming removed 0 bases from V and 6 bases from J, with 10 bases in between. This CDR3 contains 14 residues. Whole-study results and caveats: Prediction of ophthalmopathy progression came a median roughly 7.1 months pre-onset. Most thyroid clonotypes expanded above 0.001 were also detected in blood.

As concerns this clonotype: Its specificity is not known.

Amplified TCR beta CDR3 regions came from RNA transcripts. The primer set for the first-round RT-PCR of the TCR CDR3 was HTBI. Each CDR3 protein is one row after TCRdb ran MiXCR on the multiplex PCR reads. The sample lists hundreds of thousands of distinct CDR3 sequences, about 15% occurring once. Newly diagnosed patients aged 18 to 65 had hyperthyroidism of under 2 months' duration. Every diagnosis used clinical symptoms, serum thyroxine and TRAb, thyroid ultrasound and orbital computed tomography. The origin of this receptor is a woman aged 18-30 years with Graves' hyperthyroidism. The sequencing sample was made of blood. The chain has TRBV4-3 and TRBJ2-3; D is unresolved. Written as DNA, the CDR3 is TGCGCCAGCAGCCAAGATCCCACTCGGGATACGCAGTATTTT. This translates into CASSQDPTRDTQYF.